This T cell receptor beta chain is from a study of T cells after yellow fever vaccination (dated by TCRdb to the late 2010s). Study-level background: Libraries from fractions with low cell numbers were prepared with the SMART-Seq v4 Ultra Low Input RNA kit. To follow T-cell clones before and after primary and booster YFV17D yellow fever vaccination, bulk TCR alpha and beta repertoires were sequenced over time. Two healthy male donors, one aged 18 to 29 and one aged 30 to 40 years, made up the cohort. Blood samples were taken at several timepoints before and after primary and secondary immunization, and bulk PBMC replicates and cell subsets were isolated.

General study outcomes and caveats: FACS-sorted repertoires could contain abundant contaminating clonotypes from the bulk population, so computational filtering was required. A small fraction of clonotypes appeared in both the CD4 and CD8 compartments, likely as a result of convergent recombination. Only a couple of donors were included in the study, so the extent to which the findings can be generalized is limited. The secondary T-cell response was found to be weaker but faster than the primary response, with a peak reached on day 5 rather than on day 15. Most clones expanded after primary vaccination (96% of CD4 and roughly 88% of CD8) were re-detected after the booster, suggesting that broad memory maintenance occurred.

Regarding this clonotype: The antigen this receptor binds is unknown. Qualities for individual bases were not recorded, and no much larger clone is one base off.

The label giving this sample's treatment or condition can be read as: live attenuated yellow fever vaccine strain. At each blood-draw timepoint, two biological replicates of bulk PBMCs were collected. A standard Ficoll-Paque protocol was used to isolate PBMCs from peripheral blood. RNA was extracted with TriZol from bulk PBMCs, CD4 and CD8 fractions, and dextramer-positive and dextramer-negative fractions. Sequenced on an Illumina NovaSeq 6000. TCR cDNA was made using 5'RACE template switching, a step that added a universal primer site and unique molecular identifiers. Priming for cDNA synthesis came from both the TCR alpha and TCR beta constant segments. Library amplification used two PCR steps, and the second PCR step added sample barcodes and sequencing adapters. Sequencing of libraries was performed on Illumina HiSeq 2500 (2x100 bp) or NovaSeq (2x150 bp). The source study handled its data this way. MIGEC handled demultiplexing of reads and collapsing into UMI consensus sequences, while MiXCR performed V(D)J alignment. Using edgeR on replicate PBMC samples, clonotypes were called vaccine-responding if FDR was below 0.01 and the log2 fold change was above 5 up to day 15. CD4 or CD8 identity was assigned to each bulk clonotype according to whether the clonotype was present at higher abundance in the sequenced CD4 repertoire or the sequenced CD8 repertoire. TCRdb trimmed the raw reads at Q25, called clones with MiXCR and kept productive beta chains. Rows with one shared CDR3 protein collapse into an entry with the most common genes and DNA. What appears here as the V and J calls and clone size reflects TCRdb's work, not the paper's. In all, the sample holds just over 300,000 distinct CDR3 sequences, and around 3.6% of those were seen once. In total, the top ten clones hold roughly a quarter of the sample.

The specimen was PBMCs, collected on the day of the yellow fever booster vaccination. The receptor's source is a man aged 18 to 30 who received the YFV17D yellow fever vaccine.

The CDR3 reads CAISDPRGPMREQYF. The sequenced DNA is TGTGCCATCAGTGATCCCAGGGGCCCTATGAGGGAGCAGTACTTC. The chain links TRBV10-3 with TRBJ2-7, and TRBD1 may be the D gene, going by 6 matching bases. The CDR3 holds 15 amino acids from the cysteine to the phenylalanine. Here the CDR3 DNA is all that survives: 45 bases in frame from base 1. Based on the germline V gene, the CDR1 and CDR2 sequences are ENHRY and SYGVKD. V is shortened by 3 bases, J by 7 bases, and the region joining them spans 19 bases.